The clone carrying this T cell receptor beta chain was seen a handful of times. Its antigen is still unknown. An equimolar mix of two oligonucleotides served as the beta constant-region primer for TRBC1 and TRBC2. Four rounds of PCR amplified the ligated cDNA using nested alpha and beta constant-region primers plus SP2. Using its own MiXCR run on the UMI-ligation and nested PCR reads, TCRdb lists one record per CDR3 protein. The sample records 120,000 or so distinct CDR3 sequences, around a third being singletons. Germline lookup yields CDR1 SGHTA and CDR2 FQGNSA. The germline V and J ends were trimmed by 3 bases and 5 bases, with 11 bases remaining between them. CDR3 size: 14 residues. Separate alpha and beta amplification began at the second PCR step. These data belong to a study of naive and memory T cell subsets. Study results and caveats: Diversity fell and Gini index rose from naive through CM, EM, EMRA. In naive cells, over 90% of TCR sequences were seen only once.

Sequencing was done on a sample of central memory CD4+ T cells from blood. The source is a human donor in good health. This chain uses TRBV7-2 with TRBJ2-1; maybe TRBD1 (5 bases). CDR3: CASSFGPTDNEQFF. CDR3 nucleotides: TGTGCCAGCAGCTTCGGTCCGACAGACAATGAGCAGTTCTTC.